The rows below give T cell receptor beta chains drawn from one sample of a study of blood T cell repertoires in COVID-19. The assay was immunoSEQ multiplex PCR, and TCRdb's table has in-frame clones only and misses some. This table has over 150,000 clones, 83% appearing once. Sequenced: peripheral blood. The receptors were sampled from a woman aged 70-85 years who had recovered from COVID-19. Each CDR3 is given without its conserved first and last residue.

j_gene | v_gene | CDR3aa
TRBJ1-2 | TRBV5-4 | ASSLPGGDGYT
TRBJ1-2 | TRBV2 | ASRAGGSGNYGYT
TRBJ1-2 | TRBV9 | ASSVGWGDYGYT
TRBJ2-1 | TRBV3-1/TRBV3-2 | ASRPPPGDRGLNEQF
TRBJ1-4 | TRBV5-4 | ASMATGVGEKLF
TRBJ2-1 | TRBV7-9 | ASSPSGAYNEQF
TRBJ2-2 | TRBV7-3 | ASRLASGNTGELF
TRBJ2-1 | TRBV23-1 | ASTSSPWTGMNEQF
TRBJ1-5 | TRBV19 | ASSILRGNQPQH
TRBJ1-2 | TRBV11-2 | ASSPGKFGYT
TRBJ1-5 | TRBV6-5 | ASSYSPAGNQPQH
TRBJ2-2 | TRBV28 | ASSNTNTGELF
TRBJ2-7 | TRBV4-1 | ASSQGLAGGIWKAYEQY
TRBJ2-2 | TRBV28 | ASLYRDTGELF
TRBJ1-2 | TRBV6-5 | ASSYQTGTRGGYT
TRBJ1-1 | TRBV29-1 | SGLGPLNTEAF
TRBJ2-3 | TRBV10-3 | AISGVKAGGDTQY
TRBJ1-2 | TRBV4-1 | ASSPTFRQGRDGYT
TRBJ2-5 | TRBV12-3/TRBV12-4 | ASRAGWQETQY